A single sample is the source of the 30 T cell receptor beta chains below, sequenced in a study of shared T cell receptors in the human thymus. Libraries were prepared by immunoSEQ multiplex PCR; TCRdb keeps only in-frame clonotypes and omits some of them. The sample contains around 340,000 clones, about 95% of which appear only once. The sequenced sample consisted of thymocytes. All receptors come from a human donor.

This clone appeared a single time. CDR3 in amino acids: CASSLDRRGASGTGELFF. CDR3 DNA: TGTGCCAGCAGCTTGGATCGTCGGGGGGCGTCGGGCACCGGGGAGCTGTTTTTT. J is TRBJ2-2 and V is TRBV5-6, with TRBD2 as a possible D gene (7 bases). The CDR3 covers 18 residues. CDR1 and CDR2 from the germline V gene are SGHDT and YYEEEE. The V and J ends lost 0 bases and 4 bases respectively, with 19 bases between them.

V is TRBV7-2 and J is TRBJ2-3, with 11 nucleotides matching TRBD2. Germline lookup yields CDR1 SGHTA and CDR2 FQGNSA. This CDR3 has 16 residues. The ends lost 6 bases at V and 5 bases at J; junction bases unmatched: 10. CDR3 nucleotide sequence: TGTGCCAGCAGTCCCATACTAGCGGGAGTAGGAGATACGCAGTATTTT. This encodes CASSPILAGVGDTQYF.

This CDR3 reads CASSETGEKLFF. The CDR3 nucleotides read TGTGCCAGTAGCGAAACGGGAGAAAAACTGTTTTTT. The V call is TRBV19, the J call TRBJ1-4; no reliable D call. The length of the CDR3 is 12 residues. Germline V gene sequence: CDR1 LNHDA, CDR2 SQIVND (reference sequence). Trimming cost V 6 bases and J 8 bases, with 10 bases left between them.

This clone was found once. The chain recombines TRBV10-3 with TRBJ2-1, with D possibly being TRBD1 (6 bases). CDR1 ENHRY and CDR2 SYGVKD come from the germline V gene. There are 17 residues in the CDR3. V lost 5 bases and J lost 3, with 20 bases in between. CDR3 nucleotides: TGTGCCATCAGTCTGGGGGCTACCAACACACTCTACAATGAGCAGTTCTTC. Its translation: CAISLGATNTLYNEQFF.

Only one count was recorded for this clone. J is TRBJ2-1 and V is TRBV14, with a weak D call TRBD1 (5 bases). The CDR3 is 22 residues long. Germline values: CDR1 SGHDN, CDR2 FVKESK. Trimming cost V 0 bases and J 7 bases, with 34 bases left between them. The CDR3 here is CASSQEGDLSSPNRYEANEQFF. CDR3 nucleotide sequence: TGTGCCAGCAGCCAAGAGGGTGACTTATCGTCCCCTAACAGGTACGAGGCTAATGAGCAGTTCTTC.

The chain uses TRBV28 and TRBJ2-1, with 9 bases fitting TRBD1. This CDR3 has 15 amino acids. In germline, CDR1 is MDHEN, CDR2 SYDVKM. Trimming took 5 bases from V and 9 from J; bases not matched to a gene: 11. The CDR3 sequence is CASSPRDRVLSEQFF. The CDR3 nucleotides are TGTGCCAGCAGTCCCCGGGACAGGGTTTTAAGTGAGCAGTTCTTC.

The CDR3 here is CASSSMSSGNTIYF. CDR3 in DNA: TGTGCCAGCAGTTCGATGAGCTCTGGAAACACCATATATTTT. This chain links TRBV27 with TRBJ1-3; no reliable D call. V was cut by 4 bases and J by 0 bases, with 7 bases left in between. This CDR3 region has 14 residues. Germline CDR1 reads MNHEY; CDR2 reads SMNVEV (reference sequence).

This chain connects TRBV7-9 to TRBJ2-3; TRBD2 matches at 8 bases. The CDR3 length is 14 residues. V was clipped by 7 bases and J by 3 bases; unmatched bases: 6. The germline V gene encodes CDR1 SEHNR and CDR2 FQNEAQ (reference sequence). In DNA, the CDR3 is TGTGCCAGCACCACGGGGGGGAGTACAGATACGCAGTATTTT. Its translation is CASTTGGSTDTQYF.

The rearrangement joins TRBV5-1 to TRBJ2-7, with 9 bases identical to TRBD1. J lost 2 bases, V lost 3 bases, and 12 bases had no gene match. Germline CDR1 is SGHRS and CDR2 is YFSETQ. This CDR3 comprises 17 residues. CDR3 DNA: TGCGCCAGCAGCTGGCCCCCGGGACAGGGTTATCCCTACGAGCAGTACTTC. Translating gives CASSWPPGQGYPYEQYF.

V is TRBV7-9 and J is TRBJ1-3, with 8 bases matching TRBD1. Germline V gives CDR1 SEHNR, CDR2 FQNEAQ (reference sequence). The CDR3 consists of 19 residues. V lost 3 bases to trimming and J lost 2 bases; unmatched junction nucleotides: 15. The CDR3 coding sequence is TGTGCCAGCAGCTTTGCCCGGGACAGGTCTCTTAGCCCTGGAAACACCATATATTTT. Translated, it gives CASSFARDRSLSPGNTIYF.

This sequence joins TRBV28 and TRBJ1-1, with D maybe TRBD1 (6 bases). V lost 3 bases and J 0 bases, leaving 11 bases between the germline ends. The CDR3 has 15 residues. Germline V gene sequence: CDR1 MDHEN, CDR2 SYDVKM. CDR3 coding DNA: TGTGCCAGCAGTTTCGCCGACAGGATGAACACTGAAGCTTTCTTT. Its translation is CASSFADRMNTEAFF.

The chain employs TRBV9 and TRBJ1-1, with D possibly matching TRBD1 (5 bases). The germline V gene encodes CDR1 SGDLS and CDR2 YYNGEE. This CDR3 has 18 amino acids. The V end was cut by 0 bases, the J end by 7 bases, with 25 bases between. In DNA, the CDR3 is TGTGCCAGCAGCGTAGCCCCGTTAGGCAGGGCTTTGTGCAATGAAGCTTTCTTT. This gives the protein CASSVAPLGRALCNEAFF.

The V gene is TRBV27, the J gene TRBJ2-1, with 7 bases matching TRBD1. CDR1 and CDR2 from the germline V gene are MNHEY and SMNVEV (reference sequence). V was clipped by 6 bases and J by 7 bases; unmatched bases: 12. CDR3 length equals 15 residues. Here the CDR3 reads CASSHRWQGVNEQFF. The DNA of the CDR3 is TGTGCCAGCAGCCACAGGTGGCAGGGGGTGAATGAGCAGTTCTTC.

The chain links TRBV19 to TRBJ1-4; D is unclear. The CDR3 is 16 amino acids. CDR1 and CDR2 from the germline V gene are LNHDA and SQIVND (reference sequence). Trimming cost V 3 bases and J 9 bases, with 20 bases left between them. This chain's CDR3 is CASSIGYGGPPKKLFF. CDR3 bases: TGTGCCAGTAGTATTGGTTACGGAGGTCCTCCGAAAAAACTGTTTTTT.

DNA for the CDR3: TGTGCCAGCAGTCCTAACAGGGCTTCGGATGAAAAACTGTTTTTT. Encoded protein: CASSPNRASDEKLFF. This chain uses TRBV28 with TRBJ1-4; weak D call: TRBD1 (6 bases). The CDR3 contains 15 residues. V was pared by 5 bases and J by 6 bases, with 16 bases between. Germline assignment: CDR1 MDHEN and CDR2 SYDVKM.

Comment on this clone: Distinct nucleotide sequences in the sample also encode this CDR3. The gene calls are TRBV5-6 and TRBJ1-1; the D is unclear. Per the germline V gene, CDR1 is SGHDT and CDR2 is YYEEEE. This CDR3 comprises 11 residues. V was pared by 4 bases and J by 2 bases, with 3 bases between. The CDR3, as DNA: TGTGCCAGCAGCCTTAACACTGAAGCTTTCTTT. Amino acid sequence: CASSLNTEAFF.

The rearrangement uses TRBV5-4 and TRBJ1-4, with D perhaps matching TRBD1 (6 bases). The CDR3 loop spans 16 amino acids. In germline, CDR1 is SGHNT, CDR2 YYREEE (reference sequence). V was clipped by 4 bases and J by 7 bases, with 20 bases between them. This chain's CDR3 is CASSPGSRQDGEKLFF. CDR3 sequence (DNA): TGTGCCAGCAGCCCGGGGTCCCGACAGGACGGTGAAAAACTGTTTTTT.

This clone appeared a few times. V gene TRBV15 combines with J gene TRBJ1-4; a weak D match, TRBD1 (6 bases). The V gene lost 5 bases and the J gene lost 3 bases, with 13 bases spanning the gap. The CDR3 length is 15 residues. The germline V gene encodes CDR1 LNHNV and CDR2 YYDKDF (reference sequence). CDR3 amino acids: CATSPSRGANEKLFF. Here the CDR3 DNA reads TGTGCCACCAGCCCATCGAGGGGGGCTAATGAAAAACTGTTTTTT.

The chain is built from TRBV7-6 and TRBJ2-2, with TRBD1 identical over 8 bases. J gave up 5 bases and V 3 bases, and 8 bases lay outside the gene matches. Germline V CDR1 and CDR2: SGHVS, FNYEAQ. CDR3 length: 16 amino acids. For the CDR3, the DNA is TGTGCCAGCAGCTTGCCCGACAGGGGCGGTACCGGGGAGCTGTTTTTT. As protein: CASSLPDRGGTGELFF. Looking up the rest from reference TRBV7-6 and TRBJ2-2 gives the full variable domain: GAGVSQSPRYKVTKRGQDVALRCDPISGHVSLYWYRQALGQGPEFLTYFNYEAQQDKSGLPNDRFSAERPEGSISTLTIQRTEQRDSAMYRCASSLPDRGGTGELFFGEGSRLTVL.

This sequence joins TRBV9 and TRBJ1-2; TRBD1 aligns across 9 bases. Per germline, CDR1 SGDLS and CDR2 YYNGEE. V shed 3 bases, J shed 4 bases, and the junction held 4 bases outside the gene matches. The CDR3 consists of 14 residues. CDR3 DNA: TGTGCCAGCAGCGACAGGGGGCGGGGCTATGGCTACACCTTC. It yields the protein CASSDRGRGYGYTF.

V gene TRBV25-1 combines with J gene TRBJ2-1, with D maybe TRBD1 (6 bases). Trimming removed 1 base at V and 1 base at J, with 17 bases between. The CDR3 has 18 amino acids. Germline lookup yields CDR1 MGHDK and CDR2 SYGVNS. The CDR3 loop reads CASSEFFTGSGSYNEQFF. The CDR3 region has the DNA TGTGCCAGCAGTGAATTTTTTACAGGGTCTGGATCCTACAATGAGCAGTTCTTC.

This clone was observed a few times. The V gene is TRBV7-9, the J gene TRBJ1-5, with D maybe TRBD1 (6 bases). Trimming removed 4 bases from V and 12 bases from J, with 22 bases in between. The CDR3 length is 15 residues. In germline, CDR1 is SEHNR, CDR2 FQNEAQ (reference sequence). Here the CDR3 DNA reads TGTGCCAGCAGCTCCGCCGGGACAAGACCAAATAGCCAGCATTTT. Its protein is CASSSAGTRPNSQHF.

The chain combines TRBV28 with TRBJ1-5; weak D call: TRBD1 (5 bases). Germline-derived CDR1 and CDR2 are MDHEN and SYDVKM. The CDR3 is made up of 23 amino acids. V was cut by 5 bases and J by 0 bases, with 35 bases left in between. The CDR3: CASSLYYSRDRFMGVYSNQPQHF. CDR3 DNA sequence: TGTGCCAGCAGTCTATATTACTCCAGGGACCGTTTTATGGGGGTATATAGCAATCAGCCCCAGCATTTT. The full variable domain, completed using reference TRBV28 and TRBJ1-5, is DVKVTQSSRYLVKRTGEKVFLECVQDMDHENMFWYRQDPGLGLRLIYFSYDVKMKEKGDIPEGYSVSREKKERFSLILESASTNQTSMYLCASSLYYSRDRFMGVYSNQPQHFGDGTRLSIL.

The V and J genes are TRBV5-1 and TRBJ2-1; possibly TRBD2 for D (5 bases). The CDR3 consists of 17 residues. Germline assignment: CDR1 SGHRS and CDR2 YFSETQ. The V end lost 4 bases, the J end lost 6 bases, and 23 bases lay between the germline ends. CDR3 amino acids: CASSPEPVALSGNEQFF. CDR3 bases: TGCGCCAGCAGCCCGGAACCCGTAGCGCTCTCGGGCAATGAGCAGTTCTTC.

The J gene is TRBJ2-5, the V gene TRBV4-1, with 11 positions matching TRBD2. Germline V gives CDR1 MGHRA, CDR2 YSYEKL. V gave up 3 bases and J gave up 5 bases; unmatched junction bases: 11. The CDR3 length is 17 residues. Here the CDR3 reads CASSQKGEGLADETQYF. The CDR3 DNA reads as TGCGCCAGCAGCCAGAAAGGGGAGGGACTAGCGGATGAGACCCAGTACTTC.

The gene calls are TRBV9 and TRBJ1-4; D call uncertain. The germline CDR1 and CDR2 sequences are SGDLS and YYNGEE. The CDR3 is 16 amino acids. Trimming left V 0 bases short and J 0 bases short, with 9 bases between. The CDR3 reads CASSVAPAATNEKLFF. As DNA, the CDR3 is TGTGCCAGCAGCGTAGCTCCAGCCGCAACTAATGAAAAACTGTTTTTT.

This chain connects TRBV28 to TRBJ2-3; D might be TRBD1 (5 bases). The V gene lost 4 bases and the J gene lost 4 bases, with 18 bases spanning the gap. The CDR3 has 16 residues. Looked up from germline, CDR1 is MDHEN and CDR2 is SYDVKM. The CDR3 DNA follows: TGTGCCAGCAGTTACCCCCCCCAGGGTGGGCCAGATACGCAGTATTTT. Translated, it gives CASSYPPQGGPDTQYF.

The V and J genes are TRBV5-6 and TRBJ2-7, with D uncertain. The V end was cut by 3 bases, the J end by 0 bases, with 13 bases between. Germline loops: CDR1 SGHDT, CDR2 YYEEEE. The CDR3 runs to 15 residues. The CDR3 loop reads CASSSGSPSSYEQYF. DNA of the CDR3: TGTGCCAGCAGCTCCGGATCGCCCAGCTCCTACGAGCAGTACTTC.

This clone came up once. The rearrangement uses TRBV7-9 and TRBJ2-7, with TRBD2 matching 13 bases. CDR3 length: 16 residues. The germline gives CDR1 SEHNR, CDR2 FQNEAQ (reference sequence). V dropped 4 bases and J dropped 5; count of bases not matched to a gene: 8. As DNA, the CDR3 is TGTGCCAGCAGCTCGTTGACTAGCGGGAGGTTCAACGAGCAGTACTTC. The encoded protein is CASSSLTSGRFNEQYF.

The chain is built from TRBV27 and TRBJ1-2, with 9 bases aligning to TRBD1. J lost 3 bases, V lost 6 bases, and 5 bases had no gene match. The germline V gene has CDR1 MNHEY and CDR2 SMNVEV (reference sequence). The CDR3 length is 14 residues. The CDR3 reads CASRVTGGYYGYTF. The DNA for the CDR3 is TGTGCCAGCAGGGTCACAGGGGGCTACTATGGCTACACCTTC.